The rows below give T cell receptor beta chains drawn from one sample of a study of blood T cell repertoires in COVID-19. Assay: immunoSEQ multiplex PCR; the TCRdb copy retains only in-frame clones and omits some. The table shows 400,000 to 500,000 clones, with 88% occurring only once. Sequencing was done on a sample of PBMCs or T cells enriched from blood (not recorded which). The receptors shown here come from a woman between 18 and 29 years old who had been exposed to COVID-19. Each CDR3 is given with its conserved first and last residue. Fields, in order: J gene, clone size, V gene, D gene, CDR3 DNA, CDR3 protein. A D gene is named only where the DNA matches it firmly. Rows give clone size only sometimes, using once, few, many, or a class for an expanded clone.

>TRBJ2-7|-|TRBV6-2/TRBV6-3|-
TGTGCCAGCAGTGCTCAGGGGAGGGGATCCTCCTACGAGCAGTACTTC
CASSAQGRGSSYEQYF
>TRBJ2-1|-|TRBV29-1|TRBD1
TGCAGCGTCAGGGGACAGGGGGCATACTATGAGCAGTTCTTC
CSVRGQGAYYEQFF
>TRBJ1-6|-|TRBV15|TRBD1
TGTGCCACCAGCAGAGACCGGACAGGGAATTCACCCCTCCACTTT
CATSRDRTGNSPLHF
>TRBJ2-7|-|TRBV7-2|TRBD1
TGTGCCAGCAGCTTTTGGACAGGGGGCTACGAGCAGTACTTC
CASSFWTGGYEQYF
>TRBJ2-2|-|TRBV5-1|TRBD2
TGCGCCAGCAGCCCCCTTCCCGGGACTAGCGGGATCCCCCCCGGGGAGCTGTTTTTT
CASSPLPGTSGIPPGELFF
>TRBJ1-1|-|TRBV6-5|TRBD1
TGTGCCAGCAGTCTCAGGGGGCTGATCACTGAAGCTTTCTTT
CASSLRGLITEAFF
>TRBJ1-2|-|TRBV6-1|-
TGTGCCAGCAGTGAAGGCCACCTAGGAAACTATGGCTACACCTTC
CASSEGHLGNYGYTF
>TRBJ2-7|-|TRBV10-3|TRBD2
TGTGCCATCAGTGACTCCTGGACTAGCACGAACTACGAGCAGTACTTC
CAISDSWTSTNYEQYF
>TRBJ2-7|-|TRBV28|-
TGTGCCAGCAGTTCGTCCGGGATCGCCAACGAGCAGTACTTC
CASSSSGIANEQYF
>TRBJ2-7|-|TRBV28|-
TGTGCCAGCAGAGGCCCACAGGGCTACGAGCAGTACTTC
CASRGPQGYEQYF
>TRBJ2-2|-|TRBV7-9|TRBD1
TGTGCCAGCAGCGGACAGGGGGCGGTCGGGGAGCTGTTTTTT
CASSGQGAVGELFF
>TRBJ2-3|-|TRBV2|-
TGTGCCAGCAGTGTATCCTACACAGATACGCAGTATTTT
CASSVSYTDTQYF
>TRBJ1-6|-|TRBV7-3|-
TGTGCCAGCAGCGGACAGACCTATAATTCACCCCTCCACTTT
CASSGQTYNSPLHF
>TRBJ1-1|-|TRBV28|-
TGTGCCAGCAGTTCCACAGGGCCCCCTGAAGCTTTCTTT
CASSSTGPPEAFF
>TRBJ1-2|-|TRBV6-5|TRBD1
TGTGCCAGCAGTTACCCAGGACAGGGGGCGAGCTACACCTTC
CASSYPGQGASYTF
>TRBJ1-3|few|TRBV29-1|-
TGCAGCGTTGAGCAGACTGGAAACACCATATATTTT
CSVEQTGNTIYF
>TRBJ1-1|-|TRBV15|-
TGTGCCACCAGCGGACGGGACTCAAGAGAAGCTTTCTTT
CATSGRDSREAFF
>TRBJ1-2|once|TRBV28|TRBD1
TGTGCCAGCAGTTCTAGGGACAGGGGAACCAGCCCTAACTATGGCTACACCTTC
CASSSRDRGTSPNYGYTF
>TRBJ1-1|few|TRBV19|TRBD1
TGTGCCAGTAGGGGACAGGAGCTGAACACTGAAGCTTTCTTT
CASRGQELNTEAFF
>TRBJ1-5|-|TRBV4-1|TRBD1
TGCGCCAGCAGCCAAGATCCCTATAGAGGACAGGGTCGAGGTCAGCCCCAGCATTTT
CASSQDPYRGQGRGQPQHF
>TRBJ2-7|-|TRBV7-2|-
TGTGCCAGCAGCCCCCGCAGGGTGAGCTCCTACGAGCAGTACTTC
CASSPRRVSSYEQYF
>TRBJ2-6|-|TRBV10-3|TRBD2
TGTGCCATCTCGACCGGGACTAGCGTCTCTGGGGCCAACGTCCTGACTTTC
CAISTGTSVSGANVLTF
>TRBJ2-7|once|TRBV4-1|-
TGCGCCAGCAGTCAAGATTCTAGCTACTACGAGCAGTACTTC
CASSQDSSYYEQYF
>TRBJ2-1|-|TRBV10-3|TRBD1
TGTGCCATCAGTGATCTCGGGACAGGGGGCTGGGATGAGCAGTTCTTC
CAISDLGTGGWDEQFF
>TRBJ1-2|-|TRBV10-3|-
TGTGCCATCAGTGAACAGGGTAACTATGGCTACACCTTC
CAISEQGNYGYTF
>TRBJ1-6|-|TRBV5-5|TRBD1
TGTGCCAGCAGCTTGGGAGCCGGGACAGGGATTCGGAATTCACCCCTCCACTTT
CASSLGAGTGIRNSPLHF
>TRBJ1-5|-|TRBV30|-
TGTGCCTGGAGTGTATTTTATAGTGGACAGAGCAATCAGCCCCAGCATTTT
CAWSVFYSGQSNQPQHF
>TRBJ2-2|-|TRBV3-1/TRBV3-2|TRBD2
TGTGCCAGCAGCCCCCCCTCAACTAGCGGTGGCACACCGGGGGAGCTGTTTTTT
CASSPPSTSGGTPGELFF
>TRBJ2-1|-|TRBV14|-
TGTGCCAGCAGCCAAATCGGGTTCGGAAGCTCCTACAATGAGCAGTTCTTC
CASSQIGFGSSYNEQFF
>TRBJ1-1|-|TRBV5-1|-
TGCGCCAGCAGCTTCGGGGACACTGAAGCTTTCTTT
CASSFGDTEAFF
>TRBJ1-1|-|TRBV2|-
TGTGCCAGCAGTGATTTAGGACAAGCGAACACTGAAGCTTTCTTT
CASSDLGQANTEAFF
>TRBJ2-3|-|TRBV19|-
TGTGCCAGTAGTATTTTCCAGGATACGCAGTATTTT
CASSIFQDTQYF
>TRBJ2-1|-|TRBV6-5|TRBD2
TGTGCCAGCAGTTACTCGTCTAGCGGGGGGTCCAATGAGCAGTTCTTC
CASSYSSSGGSNEQFF
>TRBJ2-1|-|TRBV28|TRBD2
TGTGCCAGCAGTTTCGCCGTACTAGCGGGAGTAGGTAATGAGCAGTTCTTC
CASSFAVLAGVGNEQFF
>TRBJ1-2|-|TRBV18|TRBD1
TGTGCCAGCTCACCGGGGACAGGGAACGGCTACACCTTC
CASSPGTGNGYTF
>TRBJ2-1|-|TRBV7-9|TRBD2
TGTGCCAGCAGCCCAACTGGACTAGCCTATGAGCAGTTCTTC
CASSPTGLAYEQFF
>TRBJ2-2|-|TRBV28|TRBD1
TGTGCCAGCACTGACAGGGGCTCGCTATACACCGGGGAGCTGTTTTTT
CASTDRGSLYTGELFF
>TRBJ2-4|-|TRBV7-8|TRBD1
TGTGCCAGCAGCCCTAGACAGGGGGCAGGGTACTTC
CASSPRQGAGYF
>TRBJ2-1|-|TRBV4-2|TRBD2
TGTGCCAGCAGCCAAGAAGGTGGACTAGCGGGTTCCTACAATGAGCAGTTCTTC
CASSQEGGLAGSYNEQFF
>TRBJ1-5|-|TRBV19|-
TGTGCCAGTACCTCCCAAGGCTACAGGGCAAGCAATCAGCCCCAGCATTTT
CASTSQGYRASNQPQHF
>TRBJ1-5|-|TRBV19|-
TGTGCCAGTAGTATAGGAGGGATACAGCCCCAGCATTTT
CASSIGGIQPQHF
>TRBJ1-2|-|TRBV27|-
TGTGCCAGCAGCAGGGGCGCAGGGGAGGGCTACACCTTC
CASSRGAGEGYTF
>TRBJ2-1|-|TRBV25-1|-
TGTGCCAGCAGTGAACCCGGGGGGCCCTACAATGAGCAGTTCTTC
CASSEPGGPYNEQFF
>TRBJ1-1|-|TRBV7-9|-
TGTGCCAGCAGTTTCAGACAGGAAGGTGAAGCTTTCTTT
CASSFRQEGEAFF
>TRBJ1-5|-|TRBV19|-
TGTGCCAGTAGTCCAGGGGCAGGACGTAGCAATCAGCCCCAGCATTTT
CASSPGAGRSNQPQHF
>TRBJ2-4|-|TRBV30|-
TGTGCCTGGAGCGGTTCTAGCGTAAACATTCAGTACTTC
CAWSGSSVNIQYF
>TRBJ2-2|-|TRBV19|TRBD2
TGTGCCACTAAGACTAGCGGGAACACCGGGGAGCTGTTTTTT
CATKTSGNTGELFF
>TRBJ2-7|-|TRBV6-2/TRBV6-3|-
TGTGCCAGCAGTTACGAGGTCTCCTACGAGCAGTACTTC
CASSYEVSYEQYF
>TRBJ2-5|-|TRBV27|-
TGTGCCAGCAGTTCCAGGTCACACCAAGAGACCCAGTACTTC
CASSSRSHQETQYF
>TRBJ2-7|-|TRBV28|-
TGTGCCAGCAGTCCCGCTGGAGGGGAGACCTACGAGCAGTACTTC
CASSPAGGETYEQYF
>TRBJ1-2|-|TRBV4-1|-
TGCGCCAGCAGCCAGAAACAGGGCTGGGGCTACACCTTC
CASSQKQGWGYTF
>TRBJ1-2|-|TRBV6-5|-
TGTGCCAGCAGTCGCAAGACAGGCCGCGGCTACACCTTC
CASSRKTGRGYTF
>TRBJ2-5|-|TRBV29-1|TRBD2
TGCAGCGTTGATAGACTAGCAATCAAAGAGACCCAGTACTTC
CSVDRLAIKETQYF
>TRBJ1-6|-|TRBV5-8|-
TGTGCCAGCAGGTGGGAGAGTGAAGGGAATTCACCCCTCCACTTT
CASRWESEGNSPLHF